This entry lists 26 T cell receptor beta chains sequenced from one sample in a study of T cells in Graves' hyperthyroidism and ophthalmopathy. The source material, RNA transcripts, was used to amplify TCR beta CDR3 regions. The TCR CDR3 was amplified in a first-round RT-PCR using the HTBI primer set. TCRdb processed the multiplex PCR reads anew with MiXCR; each CDR3 protein has one entry. The sample has fewer than 450,000 distinct CDR3 sequences; roughly 18% are singletons. The sample consisted of blood. These receptors all come from a young man with Graves' ophthalmopathy.

This clonotype has more than one count but fewer than ten. The CDR3 nucleotides read TGTGCCAGCAGTGACCGGGCACCATTGGAGACCCAGTACTTC. Its translation is CASSDRAPLETQYF. The chain recombines TRBV6-1 with TRBJ2-5, with D unclear. V dropped 3 bases and J dropped 5 bases, with 13 bases sitting between them. Germline CDR1 is MNHNS and CDR2 is SASEGT. The CDR3 loop spans 14 amino acids.

The sample holds many counts of this clonotype. The V gene is TRBV11-2, the J gene TRBJ2-2, with D possibly being TRBD2 (5 bases). CDR1 and CDR2 from the germline V gene are SGHAT and FQNNGV. The CDR3 contains 14 residues. V was cut by 5 bases and J by 4 bases, with 11 bases left in between. CDR3 in DNA: TGTGCCAGCAGCCAACCGGGATTCACCGGGGAGCTGTTTTTT. It encodes CASSQPGFTGELFF.

This chain connects TRBV5-5 to TRBJ2-3; 7 nucleotides match TRBD2. This CDR3 region has 15 residues. With 5 bases clipped from V and 2 bases from J, the junction kept 8 bases outside the gene matches. In germline, CDR1 is SGHKS, CDR2 YYEKEE (reference sequence). The CDR3 DNA is TGTGCCAGCAGTACAAGACGGGGGGACACAGATACGCAGTATTTT. Translation gives CASSTRRGDTDTQYF. The full variable domain, its missing parts supplied by reference TRBV5-5 and TRBJ2-3, is DAGVTQSPTHLIKTRGQQVTLRCSPISGHKSVSWYQQVLGQGPQFIFQYYEKEERGRGNFPDRFSARQFPNYSSELNVNALLLGDSALYLCASSTRRGDTDTQYFGPGTRLTVL.

This clonotype was counted a few times. A read error may account for a junction end that differs from germline. This chain links TRBV3-1 with TRBJ2-5, with D tentatively TRBD2 (5 bases). CDR1 is LGHDT and CDR2 is YNNKEL in the germline V gene (reference sequence). The CDR3 runs to 12 residues. For the CDR3, the DNA is TGTGCCAGCAGCCGGTTGGGAGAGGCCCAGTACTTC. It is translated as CASSRLGEAQYF.

V usage is TRBV6-1 and J usage is TRBJ2-7; 11 nucleotides agree with TRBD2. Trimming took 5 bases from V and 0 from J; bases not matched to a gene: 6. The CDR3 loop spans 16 amino acids. Germline CDR1 MNHNS, CDR2 SASEGT. Written as DNA, the CDR3 is TGTGCCAGCAGTCAAACTAGCGGGAGTGGCTCCTACGAGCAGTACTTC. Translation: CASSQTSGSGSYEQYF.

This clonotype has at least ten counts. This chain joins TRBV27 and TRBJ1-5, with TRBD1 as a possible D gene (6 bases). The V and J ends lost 4 bases and 7 bases respectively, with 11 bases between them. Germline CDR1 MNHEY, CDR2 SMNVEV (reference sequence). The CDR3 contains 13 residues. CDR3 in DNA: TGTGCCAGCAGTTATCAGGGGAAACAGCCCCAGCATTTT. It specifies CASSYQGKQPQHF.

This clonotype was recorded many times. The chain is built from TRBV14 and TRBJ1-2; D may be TRBD1 (5 bases). The V and J ends lost 4 bases and 6 bases respectively, with 18 bases between them. The CDR3 spans 15 residues. The germline CDR1 and CDR2 sequences are SGHDN and FVKESK. CDR3 sequence: CASSPLGPPGHGYTF. In nucleotides, the CDR3 is TGTGCCAGCAGCCCTCTCGGACCGCCAGGGCATGGCTACACCTTC.

This clonotype came up a few times. The V and J genes are TRBV7-9 and TRBJ2-3; D possibly corresponds to TRBD1 (5 bases). CDR1 is SEHNR, CDR2 FQNEAQ, per germline (reference sequence). The ends were cut back, 1 base at V and 4 bases at J, with 9 bases in the middle. CDR3 length equals 14 residues. CDR3 in amino acids: CASSLDRGSDTQYF. DNA of the CDR3: TGTGCCAGCAGCTTAGATAGGGGATCAGATACGCAGTATTTT.

This clonotype was observed at least ten times. This chain connects TRBV6-6 to TRBJ2-5, with D unresolved. The CDR3 totals 14 residues. Germline V CDR1 and CDR2: MNHNY, SVGAGI (reference sequence). V lost 2 bases, J lost 4 bases, and 11 bases lay in between. The CDR3 region is CASSYTGQIETQYF. CDR3 nucleotides: TGTGCCAGCAGTTACACCGGGCAGATAGAGACCCAGTACTTC.

The sample holds a few counts of this clonotype. The chain combines TRBV18 with TRBJ2-7; TRBD2 might be the D (7 bases). Trimming left V 3 bases short and J 2 bases short, with 14 bases between. Germline CDR1 is KGHSH and CDR2 is LQKENI. CDR3 length equals 15 residues. CDR3 amino acids: CASSPEGDYPYEQYF. The CDR3 DNA reads TGTGCCAGCTCACCGGAGGGGGACTACCCCTACGAGCAGTACTTC.

In the case of this clonotype: One end of the junction does not line up with germline, which may come from a read error. The chain links TRBV5-1 to TRBJ2-1; 7 nucleotides line up with TRBD1. The germline V gene has CDR1 SGHRS and CDR2 YFSETQ. The CDR3 runs 17 residues. The CDR3 region is CASSVLYSEGAGNEQLF. The CDR3 DNA is TGCGCCAGCAGCGTCCTTTATAGCGAGGGGGCCGGTAATGAGCAGCTCTTC.

The table lists this clonotype with many counts. This rearrangement joins TRBV12-3 or TRBV12-4 to TRBJ1-1; D unclear. The CDR3 is 14 residues long. The V and J ends lost 3 bases and 2 bases respectively, with 10 bases between them. CDR3 nucleotides: TGTGCCAGCAGTTTCGTAGGGATTAACACTGAAGCTTTCTTT. It codes for CASSFVGINTEAFF.

The chain joins TRBV3-1 to TRBJ1-1; D gene uncertain. The V end was cut by 1 base, the J end by 8 bases, with 11 bases between. The CDR3 runs to 13 residues. Germline CDR1 and CDR2: LGHDT and YNNKEL (reference sequence). The CDR3 here is CASSQVRGPEAFF. The CDR3 nucleotides are TGTGCCAGCAGCCAAGTTCGAGGGCCAGAAGCTTTCTTT.

The chain couples TRBV10-3 to TRBJ2-1; the D is unclear. The ends were cut back, 6 bases at V and 4 bases at J, with 22 bases in the middle. Germline V gives CDR1 ENHRY, CDR2 SYGVKD. The CDR3 loop spans 17 amino acids. DNA for the CDR3: TGTGCCATCAGCCAAGGAGATTACTACCTAGAGTACAATGAGCAGTTCTTC. Translation gives CAISQGDYYLEYNEQFF.

This clonotype occurred many times. The V and J genes are TRBV12-3 or TRBV12-4 and TRBJ1-2; 8 positions agree with TRBD1. With 5 bases clipped from V and 2 bases from J, the junction kept 7 bases outside the gene matches. The CDR3 is 15 amino acids. CDR3 sequence: CASSPTGQANYGYTF. The CDR3 DNA sequence: TGTGCCAGCAGTCCTACGGGACAGGCGAACTATGGCTACACCTTC.

This clonotype has at least ten counts. This chain links TRBV28 with TRBJ1-5, with D possibly being TRBD1 (5 bases). Per germline, CDR1 MDHEN and CDR2 SYDVKM. Trimming left V 5 bases short and J 3 bases short, with 14 bases between. CDR3 length equals 15 residues. CDR3 coding DNA: TGTGCCAGCAGTCCCCCGCAGGGCAACAATCAGCCCCAGCATTTT. Translation gives CASSPPQGNNQPQHF.

This clonotype was counted only a few times. The chain recombines TRBV3-1 with TRBJ2-6, with D unclear. The CDR3 has 12 residues. Germline V gene lookup returns CDR1 LGHDT and CDR2 YNNKEL (reference sequence). The V and J ends lost 4 bases and 11 bases respectively, with 9 bases between them. The CDR3 region is CASSPTPDVLTF. CDR3 sequence (DNA): TGTGCCAGCAGCCCCACCCCTGACGTCCTGACTTTC.

The chain employs TRBV6-1 and TRBJ1-5; D not certain. The CDR3 runs 15 residues. Germline V lookup: CDR1 MNHNS, CDR2 SASEGT. The V gene lost 6 bases and the J gene lost 0 bases, with 12 bases spanning the gap. CDR3 bases: TGTGCCAGCAGATTTACGGCCTATAGCAATCAGCCCCAGCATTTT. Translated: CASRFTAYSNQPQHF.

At least ten counts were recorded for this clonotype. The V and J genes are TRBV18 and TRBJ2-7; 9 bases match TRBD1. Germline values: CDR1 KGHSH, CDR2 LQKENI. V shed 3 bases and J 7 bases; nucleotides not matched to a gene: 7. The CDR3 covers 14 residues. Here the CDR3 DNA reads TGTGCCAGCTCACCGATGACAGGGGGGAGGGAGCAGTACTTC. This gives the protein CASSPMTGGREQYF.

The table lists this clonotype with many counts. The chain links TRBV28 to TRBJ2-1; 7 bases are shared with TRBD1. The V segment lost 10 bases and the J segment 6 bases; nucleotides outside the gene matches: 15. CDR1 and CDR2 (germline): MDHEN, SYDVKM. CDR3 length equals 15 residues. The DNA of the CDR3 is TGTGCCACCATGATTGGGGGACAGAGCGGCAATGAGCAGTTCTTC. Its protein is CATMIGGQSGNEQFF.

Worth noting for this clonotype: A much larger clone lies a single base off, so this may be a read error. V usage is TRBV3-1 and J usage is TRBJ2-5; D possibly uses TRBD1 or TRBD2 (5 bases each). Germline V lookup: CDR1 LGHDT, CDR2 YNNKEL (reference sequence). The ends were cut back, 3 bases at V and 5 bases at J, with 7 bases in the middle. The CDR3 consists of 12 residues. As DNA, the CDR3 is TGTGCCAGCAGCCACTGGGGGGAGACCCAGTACTTC. Translated: CASSHWGETQYF.

The chain joins TRBV7-8 to TRBJ1-6; 8 nucleotides agree with TRBD1. The CDR3 contains 17 residues. Germline lookup yields CDR1 SGHVS and CDR2 FQNEAQ. V lost 5 bases to trimming and J lost 6 bases; unmatched junction nucleotides: 12. CDR3 protein: CASSQAWTGSGNSPLHF. Written as DNA, the CDR3 is TGTGCCAGCAGCCAGGCATGGACAGGGTCGGGTAATTCACCCCTCCACTTT.

This sequence joins TRBV5-1 and TRBJ2-7; 7 nucleotides match TRBD2. Germline V gene lookup returns CDR1 SGHRS and CDR2 YFSETQ. The J segment lost 6 bases and the V segment lost 5 bases, leaving 11 bases of the junction unmatched. The CDR3 sequence is 14 residues long. The CDR3 region is CASSPGGGIREQYF. In nucleotides, the CDR3 is TGCGCCAGCAGTCCTGGGGGGGGGATTCGCGAGCAGTACTTC.

V and J are TRBV15 and TRBJ2-1, with TRBD2 matching over 9 bases. J lost 3 bases, V lost 5 bases, and 14 bases had no gene match. The CDR3 extends over 18 amino acids. CDR1 LNHNV and CDR2 YYDKDF come from the germline V gene (reference sequence). CDR3 nucleotide sequence: TGTGCCACCAGCGAGGATCCAGCGGGGGGCTTCCTCTACAATGAGCAGTTCTTC. Its translation is CATSEDPAGGFLYNEQFF.

This clonotype appeared many times. The chain links TRBV12-3 or TRBV12-4 to TRBJ1-1; D gene uncertain. The CDR3 covers 15 residues. Trimming removed 5 bases at V and 2 bases at J, with 15 bases between. The CDR3 loop reads CASSIDWTANTEAFF. The CDR3 DNA sequence: TGTGCCAGCAGTATTGATTGGACGGCCAACACTGAAGCTTTCTTT.

This rearrangement joins TRBV24-1 to TRBJ2-1, with no clear D. V lost 2 bases and J 11 bases, leaving 12 bases between the germline ends. Germline V gene sequence: CDR1 KGHDR, CDR2 SFDVKD. The CDR3 has 13 residues. The CDR3 protein is CATSDSLDHKQFF. CDR3 DNA sequence: TGTGCCACCAGTGATTCACTGGATCACAAGCAGTTCTTC.